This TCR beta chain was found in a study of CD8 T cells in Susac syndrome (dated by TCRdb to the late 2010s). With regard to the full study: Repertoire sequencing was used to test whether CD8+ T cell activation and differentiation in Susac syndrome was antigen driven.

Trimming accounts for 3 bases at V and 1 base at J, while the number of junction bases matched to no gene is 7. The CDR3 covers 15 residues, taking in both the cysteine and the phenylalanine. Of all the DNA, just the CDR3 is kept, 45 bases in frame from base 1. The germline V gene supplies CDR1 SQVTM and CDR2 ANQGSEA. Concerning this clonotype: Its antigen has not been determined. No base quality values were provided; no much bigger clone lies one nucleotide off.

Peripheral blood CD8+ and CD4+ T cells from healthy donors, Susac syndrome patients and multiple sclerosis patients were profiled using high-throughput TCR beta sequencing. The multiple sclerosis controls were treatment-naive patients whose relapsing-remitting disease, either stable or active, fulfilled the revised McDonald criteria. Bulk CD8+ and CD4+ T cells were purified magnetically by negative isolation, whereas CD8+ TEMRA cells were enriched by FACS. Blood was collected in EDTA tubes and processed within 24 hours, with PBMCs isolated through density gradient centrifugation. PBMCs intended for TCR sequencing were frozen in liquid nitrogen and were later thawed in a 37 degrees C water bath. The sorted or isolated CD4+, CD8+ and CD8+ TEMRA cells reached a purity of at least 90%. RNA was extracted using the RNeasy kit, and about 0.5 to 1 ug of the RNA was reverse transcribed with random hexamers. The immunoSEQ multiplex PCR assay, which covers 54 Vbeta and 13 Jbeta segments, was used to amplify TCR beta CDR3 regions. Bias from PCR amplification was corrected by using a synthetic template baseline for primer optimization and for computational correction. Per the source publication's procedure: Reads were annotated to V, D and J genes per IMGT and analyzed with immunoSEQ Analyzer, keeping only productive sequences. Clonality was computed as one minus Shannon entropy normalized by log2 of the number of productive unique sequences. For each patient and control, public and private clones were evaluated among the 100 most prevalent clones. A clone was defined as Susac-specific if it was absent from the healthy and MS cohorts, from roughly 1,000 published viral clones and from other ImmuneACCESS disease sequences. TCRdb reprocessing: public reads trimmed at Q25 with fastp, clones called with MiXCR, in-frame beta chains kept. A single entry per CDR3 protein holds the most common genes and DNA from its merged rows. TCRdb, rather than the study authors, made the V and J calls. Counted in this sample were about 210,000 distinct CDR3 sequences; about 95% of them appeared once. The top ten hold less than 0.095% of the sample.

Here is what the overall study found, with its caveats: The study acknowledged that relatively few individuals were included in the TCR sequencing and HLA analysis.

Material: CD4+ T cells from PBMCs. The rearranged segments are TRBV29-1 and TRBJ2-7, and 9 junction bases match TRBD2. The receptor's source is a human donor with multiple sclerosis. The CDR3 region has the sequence CSVESASGASYEQYF. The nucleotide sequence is TGCAGCGTTGAGTCGGCTAGCGGGGCTTCCTACGAGCAGTACTTC.